This record concerns one TCR beta chain sequence. The repertoire was sequenced with immunoSEQ multiplex PCR; TCRdb's copy has only in-frame clones and lacks some. The sample contains tens of thousands of clones, roughly 85% of which appear only once. Trimming cost V 1 base and J 3 bases, with 12 bases left between them. The CDR3 runs to 15 residues. Germline CDR1 SGDLS, CDR2 YYNGEE. The Seattle patients, enrolled during active infection, were followed longitudinally. These data originate in a study of blood T cell repertoires in COVID-19. The receptor's source is a woman aged 50 to 60 with COVID-19, enrolled during active disease. Sequencing input: peripheral blood. V and J are TRBV9 and TRBJ2-3, with TRBD2 as a possible D gene (6 bases). The CDR3 here is CASSVRSGPTDTQYF. Here the CDR3 DNA reads TGTGCCAGCAGCGTACGAAGCGGGCCGACAGATACGCAGTATTTT.